This TCR beta chain was recorded in a study of T cells in Graves' hyperthyroidism and ophthalmopathy. About the study: The authors collected peripheral blood at initial diagnosis, before any treatment.

For the diagnoses, clinical symptoms, serum thyroxine and TRAb, thyroid ultrasound and orbital computed tomography were used. Each 10 ml fresh peripheral blood draw supplied the PBMCs. Germline assignment: CDR1 SGHAT and CDR2 FQNNGV. This CDR3 spans 16 amino acids. Trimming removed 3 bases from V and 7 bases from J, with 19 bases in between. This clonotype was seen ten or more times. Authors of the study amplified TCR beta CDR3 regions from RNA transcripts. An initial round of RT-PCR targeting the TCR CDR3 relied on the HTBI primer set. One entry per CDR3 protein results from TCRdb running MiXCR on the multiplex PCR reads. Of about 270,000 distinct CDR3 sequences in the sample, roughly a quarter were seen once.

The specimen was blood. The chain recombines TRBV11-2 with TRBJ1-5, with D perhaps matching TRBD1 (5 bases). This clonotype was sampled from a woman aged 40 to 50 with Graves' ophthalmopathy. This CDR3 is CASSLGVPSRGQPQHF. In DNA form, the CDR3 reads TGTGCCAGCAGCTTGGGTGTACCTTCGAGGGGCCAGCCCCAGCATTTT. The full variable domain, completed using reference TRBV11-2 and TRBJ1-5, is EAGVAQSPRYKIIEKRQSVAFWCNPISGHATLYWYQQILGQGPKLLIQFQNNGVVDDSQLPKDRFSAERLKGVDSTLKIQPAKLEDSAVYLCASSLGVPSRGQPQHFGDGTRLSIL.